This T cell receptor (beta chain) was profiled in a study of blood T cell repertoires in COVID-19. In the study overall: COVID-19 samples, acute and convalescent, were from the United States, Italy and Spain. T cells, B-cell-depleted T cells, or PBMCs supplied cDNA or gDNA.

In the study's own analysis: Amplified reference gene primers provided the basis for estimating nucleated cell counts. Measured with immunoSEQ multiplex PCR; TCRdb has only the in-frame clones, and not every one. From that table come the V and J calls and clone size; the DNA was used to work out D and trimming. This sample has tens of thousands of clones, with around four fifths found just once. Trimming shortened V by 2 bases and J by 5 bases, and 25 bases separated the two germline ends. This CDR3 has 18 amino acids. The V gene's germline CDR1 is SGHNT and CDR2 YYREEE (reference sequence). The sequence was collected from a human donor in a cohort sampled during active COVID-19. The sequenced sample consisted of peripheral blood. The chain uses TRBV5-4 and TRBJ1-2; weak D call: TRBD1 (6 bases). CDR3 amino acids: CASSFYLGLDSSGYGYTF. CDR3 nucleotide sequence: TGTGCCAGCAGCTTTTATCTGGGATTGGACAGTTCGGGGTATGGCTACACCTTC.